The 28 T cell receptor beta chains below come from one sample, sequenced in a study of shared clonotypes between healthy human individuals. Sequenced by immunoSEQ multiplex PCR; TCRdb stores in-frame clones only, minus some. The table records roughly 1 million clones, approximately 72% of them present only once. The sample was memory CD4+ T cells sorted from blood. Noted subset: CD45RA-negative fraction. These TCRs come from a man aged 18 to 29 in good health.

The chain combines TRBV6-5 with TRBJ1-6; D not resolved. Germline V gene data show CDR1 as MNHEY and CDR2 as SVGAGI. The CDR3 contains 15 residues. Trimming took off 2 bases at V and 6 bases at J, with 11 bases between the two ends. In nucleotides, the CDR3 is TGTGCCAGCAGTTACGCCGCCACCCCTAATTCACCCCTCCACTTT. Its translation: CASSYAATPNSPLHF.

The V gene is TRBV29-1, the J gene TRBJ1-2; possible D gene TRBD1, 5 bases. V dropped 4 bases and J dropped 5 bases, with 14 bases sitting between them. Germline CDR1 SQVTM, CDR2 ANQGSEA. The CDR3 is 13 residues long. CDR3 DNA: TGCAGCGTTGGCTCAGGGCAAGGGTATGGCTACACCTTC. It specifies CSVGSGQGYGYTF.

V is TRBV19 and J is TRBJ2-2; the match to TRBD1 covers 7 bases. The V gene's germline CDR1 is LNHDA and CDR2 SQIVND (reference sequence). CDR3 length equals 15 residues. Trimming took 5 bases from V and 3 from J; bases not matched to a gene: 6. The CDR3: CASSVAGGYTGELFF. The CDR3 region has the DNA TGTGCCAGTAGTGTCGCAGGGGGATACACCGGGGAGCTGTTTTTT.

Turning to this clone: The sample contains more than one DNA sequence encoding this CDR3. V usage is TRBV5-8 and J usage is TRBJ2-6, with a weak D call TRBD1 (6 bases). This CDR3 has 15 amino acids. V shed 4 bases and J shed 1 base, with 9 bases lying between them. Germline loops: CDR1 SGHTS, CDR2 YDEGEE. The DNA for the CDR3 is TGTGCCAGCAGCCTACAGGGATCTGGGGCCAACGTCCTGACTTTC. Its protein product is CASSLQGSGANVLTF. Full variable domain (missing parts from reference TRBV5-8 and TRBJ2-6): EAGVTQSPTHLIKTRGQQATLRCSPISGHTSVYWYQQALGLGLQFLLWYDEGEERNRGNFPPRFSGRQFPNYSSELNVNALELEDSALYLCASSLQGSGANVLTFGAGSRLTVL.

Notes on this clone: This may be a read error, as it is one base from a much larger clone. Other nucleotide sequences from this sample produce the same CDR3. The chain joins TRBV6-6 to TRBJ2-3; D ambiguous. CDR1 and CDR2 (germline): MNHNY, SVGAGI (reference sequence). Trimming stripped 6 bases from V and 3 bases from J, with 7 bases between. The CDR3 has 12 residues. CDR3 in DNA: TGTGCCAGCAGCTTATCGACAGATACGCAGTATTTT. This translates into CASSLSTDTQYF.

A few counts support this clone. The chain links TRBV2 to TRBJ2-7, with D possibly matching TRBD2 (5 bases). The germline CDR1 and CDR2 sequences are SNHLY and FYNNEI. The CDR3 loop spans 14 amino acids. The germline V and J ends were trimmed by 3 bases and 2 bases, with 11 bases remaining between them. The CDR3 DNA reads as TGTGCCAGCAGTGACCGGACTGTAACCTACGAGCAGTACTTC. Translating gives CASSDRTVTYEQYF.

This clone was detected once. Here the CDR3 reads CASSPRGGYEQYF. The CDR3 DNA reads TGTGCCAGCAGCCCCCGCGGGGGGTACGAGCAGTACTTC. The chain couples TRBV5-5 to TRBJ2-7; TRBD2 matches at 8 bases. Germline CDR1 is SGHKS and CDR2 is YYEKEE (reference sequence). After removal of 4 bases from V and 4 bases from J, the junction contained 4 bases not matched to a gene. The CDR3 totals 13 residues.

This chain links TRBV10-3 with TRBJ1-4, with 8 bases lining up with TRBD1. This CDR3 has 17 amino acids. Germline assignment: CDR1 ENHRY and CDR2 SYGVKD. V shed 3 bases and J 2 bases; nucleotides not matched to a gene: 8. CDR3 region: CAISETPGQATNEKLFF. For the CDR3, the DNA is TGTGCCATCAGTGAAACCCCGGGACAGGCGACTAATGAAAAACTGTTTTTT.

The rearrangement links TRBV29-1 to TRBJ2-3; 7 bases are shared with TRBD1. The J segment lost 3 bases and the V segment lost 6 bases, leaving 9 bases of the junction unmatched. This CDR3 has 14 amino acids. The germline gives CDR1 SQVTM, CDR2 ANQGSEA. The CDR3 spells CSVSDRMSTDTQYF. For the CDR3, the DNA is TGCAGCGTCTCGGACAGGATGAGTACAGATACGCAGTATTTT.

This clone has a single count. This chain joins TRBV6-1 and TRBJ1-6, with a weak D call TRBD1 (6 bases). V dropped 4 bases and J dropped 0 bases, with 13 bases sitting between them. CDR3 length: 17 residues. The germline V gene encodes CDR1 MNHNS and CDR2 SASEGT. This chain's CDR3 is CASSGTEANSYNSPLHF. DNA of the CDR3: TGTGCCAGCAGTGGGACAGAAGCCAACTCCTATAATTCACCCCTCCACTTT.

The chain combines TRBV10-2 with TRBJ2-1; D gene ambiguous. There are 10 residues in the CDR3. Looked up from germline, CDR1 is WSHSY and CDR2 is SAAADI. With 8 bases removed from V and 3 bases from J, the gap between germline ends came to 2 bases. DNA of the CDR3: TGCGCCAGCGGCTACAATGAGCAGTTCTTC. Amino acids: CASGYNEQFF.

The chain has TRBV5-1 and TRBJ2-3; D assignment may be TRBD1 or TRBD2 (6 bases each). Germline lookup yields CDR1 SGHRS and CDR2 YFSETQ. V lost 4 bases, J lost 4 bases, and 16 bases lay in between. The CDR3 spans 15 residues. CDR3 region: CASSLGGREADTQYF. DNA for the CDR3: TGCGCCAGCAGCCTCGGGGGCAGGGAGGCAGATACGCAGTATTTT.

CDR3 in DNA: TGTGCCAGCAGGCGCAACCGGGACAGGGGCGGGGAGCAGTACTTC. Encoded protein: CASRRNRDRGGEQYF. V and J are TRBV6-5 and TRBJ2-7, with 10 positions matching TRBD1. V lost 6 bases, J lost 7 bases, and 12 bases stayed unmatched. This CDR3 is built from 15 residues. Germline CDR1 reads MNHEY; CDR2 reads SVGAGI.

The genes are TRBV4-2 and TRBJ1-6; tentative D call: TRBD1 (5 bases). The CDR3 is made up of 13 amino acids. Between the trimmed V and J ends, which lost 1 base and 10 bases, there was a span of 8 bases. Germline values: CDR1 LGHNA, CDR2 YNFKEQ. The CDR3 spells CASSQGGDSPLHF. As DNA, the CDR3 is TGTGCCAGCAGCCAAGGAGGGGACTCACCCCTCCACTTT.

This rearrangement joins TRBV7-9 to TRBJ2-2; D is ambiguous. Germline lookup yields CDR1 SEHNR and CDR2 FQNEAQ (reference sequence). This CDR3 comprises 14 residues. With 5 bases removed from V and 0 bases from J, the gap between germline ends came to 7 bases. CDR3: CASSPGSNTGELFF. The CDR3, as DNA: TGTGCCAGCAGCCCCGGCTCGAACACCGGGGAGCTGTTTTTT.

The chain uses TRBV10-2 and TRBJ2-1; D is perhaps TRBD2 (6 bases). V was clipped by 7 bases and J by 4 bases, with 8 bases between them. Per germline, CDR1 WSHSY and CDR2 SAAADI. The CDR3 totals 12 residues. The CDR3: CASNGGYNEQFF. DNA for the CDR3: TGCGCCAGCAACGGGGGTTACAATGAGCAGTTCTTC.

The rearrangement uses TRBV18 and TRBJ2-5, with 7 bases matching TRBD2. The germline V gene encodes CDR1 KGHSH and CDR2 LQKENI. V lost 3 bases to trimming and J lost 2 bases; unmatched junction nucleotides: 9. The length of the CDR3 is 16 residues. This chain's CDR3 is CASSPWAGENQETQYF. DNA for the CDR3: TGTGCCAGCTCACCTTGGGCGGGGGAAAATCAAGAGACCCAGTACTTC.

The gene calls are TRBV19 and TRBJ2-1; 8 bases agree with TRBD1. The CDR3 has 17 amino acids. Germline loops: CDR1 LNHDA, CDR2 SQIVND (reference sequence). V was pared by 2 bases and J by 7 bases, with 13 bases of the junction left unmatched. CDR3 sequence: CASSITGRGRGVNEQFF. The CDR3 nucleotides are TGTGCCAGTAGTATAACGGGCAGGGGGCGCGGGGTAAATGAGCAGTTCTTC.

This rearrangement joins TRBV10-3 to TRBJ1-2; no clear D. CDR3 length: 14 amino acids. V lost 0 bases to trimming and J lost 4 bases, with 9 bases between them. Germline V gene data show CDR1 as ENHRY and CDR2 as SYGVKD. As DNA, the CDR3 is TGTGCCATCAGTGAGTCCGGACTTATCTATGGCTACACCTTC. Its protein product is CAISESGLIYGYTF.

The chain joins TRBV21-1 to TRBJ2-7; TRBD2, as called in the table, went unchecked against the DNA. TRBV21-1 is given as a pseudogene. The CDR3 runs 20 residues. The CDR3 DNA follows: TGTGCCAGCACCATCCTAAAATTCCTTCGGGGGGCTGCGCTGAGGGTGGAGCAGTACTTC. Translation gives CASTILKFLRGAALRVEQYF.

The CDR3 sequence: CASSFVQGLVETQYF. CDR3 nucleotides: TGTGCCAGCAGCTTTGTGCAGGGTTTGGTGGAGACCCAGTACTTC. The chain is built from TRBV5-5 and TRBJ2-5; perhaps TRBD1 as D (5 bases). Germline CDR1 SGHKS, CDR2 YYEKEE (reference sequence). The CDR3 runs to 15 residues. Trimming removed 2 bases at V and 5 bases at J, with 16 bases between. Based on the CDR3 plus reference TRBV5-5 and TRBJ2-5, the full variable domain is DAGVTQSPTHLIKTRGQQVTLRCSPISGHKSVSWYQQVLGQGPQFIFQYYEKEERGRGNFPDRFSARQFPNYSSELNVNALLLGDSALYLCASSFVQGLVETQYFGPGTRLLVL.

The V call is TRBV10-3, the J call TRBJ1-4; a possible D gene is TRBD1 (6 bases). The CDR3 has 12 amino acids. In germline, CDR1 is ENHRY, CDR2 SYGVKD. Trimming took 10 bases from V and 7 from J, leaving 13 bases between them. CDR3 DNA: TGTGCCACACGGGGGCAGAGTGAAAAACTGTTTTTT. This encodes CATRGQSEKLFF.

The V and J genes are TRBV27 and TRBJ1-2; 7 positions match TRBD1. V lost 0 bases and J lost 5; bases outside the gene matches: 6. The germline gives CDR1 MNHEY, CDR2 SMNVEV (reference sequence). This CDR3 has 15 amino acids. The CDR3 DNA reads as TGTGCCAGCAGTTTATCGGGACAGAGAACTTATGGCTACACCTTC. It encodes CASSLSGQRTYGYTF.

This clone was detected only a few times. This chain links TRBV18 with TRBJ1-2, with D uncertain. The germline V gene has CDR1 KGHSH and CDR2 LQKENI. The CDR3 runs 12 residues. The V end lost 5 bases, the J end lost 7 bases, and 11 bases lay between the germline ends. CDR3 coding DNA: TGTGCCAGCTCAGGGGTTTTCGGTGGCTACACCTTC. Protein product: CASSGVFGGYTF. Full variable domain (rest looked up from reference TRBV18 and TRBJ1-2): NAGVMQNPRHLVRRRGQEARLRCSPMKGHSHVYWYRQLPEEGLKFMVYLQKENIIDESGMPKERFSAEFPKEGPSILRIQQVVRGDSAAYFCASSGVFGGYTFGSGTRLTVV.

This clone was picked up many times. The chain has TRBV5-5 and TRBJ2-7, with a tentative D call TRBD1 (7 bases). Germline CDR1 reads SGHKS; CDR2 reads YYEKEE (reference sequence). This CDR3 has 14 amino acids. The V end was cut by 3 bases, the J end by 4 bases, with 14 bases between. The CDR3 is CASSSGDSRYEQYF. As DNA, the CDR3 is TGTGCCAGCAGCTCGGGGGACAGCCGATACGAGCAGTACTTC. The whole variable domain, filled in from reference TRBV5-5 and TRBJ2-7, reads DAGVTQSPTHLIKTRGQQVTLRCSPISGHKSVSWYQQVLGQGPQFIFQYYEKEERGRGNFPDRFSARQFPNYSSELNVNALLLGDSALYLCASSSGDSRYEQYFGPGTRLTVT.

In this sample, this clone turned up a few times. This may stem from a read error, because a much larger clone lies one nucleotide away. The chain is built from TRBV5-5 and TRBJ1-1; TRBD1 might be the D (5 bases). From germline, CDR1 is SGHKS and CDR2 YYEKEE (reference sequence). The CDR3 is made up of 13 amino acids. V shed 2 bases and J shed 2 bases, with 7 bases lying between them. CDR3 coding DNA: TGTGCCAGCAGCTTAACAGGAAACACTGAAGCTTTCTTT. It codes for CASSLTGNTEAFF.

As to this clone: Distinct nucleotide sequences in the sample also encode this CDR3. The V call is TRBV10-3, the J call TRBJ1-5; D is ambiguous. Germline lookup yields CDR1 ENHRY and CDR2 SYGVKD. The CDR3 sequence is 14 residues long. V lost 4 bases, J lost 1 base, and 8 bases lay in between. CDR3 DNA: TGTGCCATCAGTGCCGGAGGGAGCAATCAGCCCCAGCATTTT. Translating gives CAISAGGSNQPQHF.

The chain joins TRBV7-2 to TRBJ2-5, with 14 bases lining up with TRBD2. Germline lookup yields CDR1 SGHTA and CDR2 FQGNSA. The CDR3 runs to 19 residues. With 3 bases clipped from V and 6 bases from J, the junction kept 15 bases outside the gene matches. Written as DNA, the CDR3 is TGTGCCAGCAGCTTGGACCGACTAGCGGGAGGGCCTAGCTTAAAGACCCAGTACTTC. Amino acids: CASSLDRLAGGPSLKTQYF.